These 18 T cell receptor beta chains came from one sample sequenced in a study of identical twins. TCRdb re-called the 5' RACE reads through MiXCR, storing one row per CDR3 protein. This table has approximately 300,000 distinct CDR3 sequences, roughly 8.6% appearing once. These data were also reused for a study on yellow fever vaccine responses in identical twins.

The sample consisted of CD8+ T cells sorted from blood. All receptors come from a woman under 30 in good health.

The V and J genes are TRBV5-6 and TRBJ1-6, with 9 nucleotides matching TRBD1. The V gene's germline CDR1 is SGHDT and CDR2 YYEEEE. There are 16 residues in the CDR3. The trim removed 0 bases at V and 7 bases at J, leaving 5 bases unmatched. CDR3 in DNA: TGTGCCAGCAGCTTGGTAGGGACAGGGACCAATTCACCCCTCCACTTT. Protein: CASSLVGTGTNSPLHF.

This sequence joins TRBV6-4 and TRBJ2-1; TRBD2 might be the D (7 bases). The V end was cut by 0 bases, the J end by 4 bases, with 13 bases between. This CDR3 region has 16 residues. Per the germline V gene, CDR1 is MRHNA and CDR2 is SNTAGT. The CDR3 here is CASSDSGGGPYNEQFF. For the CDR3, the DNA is TGTGCCAGCAGTGACTCTGGGGGGGGGCCGTACAATGAGCAGTTCTTC.

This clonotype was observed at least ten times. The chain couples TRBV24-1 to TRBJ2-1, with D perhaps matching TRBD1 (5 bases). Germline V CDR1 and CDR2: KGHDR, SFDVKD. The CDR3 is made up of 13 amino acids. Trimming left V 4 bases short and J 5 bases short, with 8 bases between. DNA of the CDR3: TGTGCCACCAGTGAGGGGCTGAACAATGAGCAGTTCTTC. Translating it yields CATSEGLNNEQFF.

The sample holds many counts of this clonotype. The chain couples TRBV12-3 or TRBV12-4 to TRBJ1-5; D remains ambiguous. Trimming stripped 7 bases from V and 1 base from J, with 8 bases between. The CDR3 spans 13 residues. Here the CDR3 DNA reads TGTGCCAGCACCTCGGTGAGCAATCAGCCCCAGCATTTT. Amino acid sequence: CASTSVSNQPQHF.

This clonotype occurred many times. CDR3 bases: TGTGCCAGCAGCTTTGAGGACAGGGGGTACGAGCAGTACTTC. This encodes CASSFEDRGYEQYF. V gene TRBV7-9 combines with J gene TRBJ2-7; the match to TRBD1 covers 10 bases. Germline lookup yields CDR1 SEHNR and CDR2 FQNEAQ (reference sequence). Germline trimming cut 3 bases from V and 4 bases from J; bases unmatched to any gene: 3. The CDR3 is 14 residues long.

The CDR3, as DNA: TGCAGCGTTGAGATCGTGAGTTTGGGGTTCTCCGGAAATGAGCAGTTCTTC. This encodes CSVEIVSLGFSGNEQFF. V usage is TRBV29-1 and J usage is TRBJ2-1; D call uncertain. CDR3 length: 17 residues. Trimming took 3 bases from V and 7 from J, leaving 25 bases between them. Germline CDR1 SQVTM, CDR2 ANQGSEA.

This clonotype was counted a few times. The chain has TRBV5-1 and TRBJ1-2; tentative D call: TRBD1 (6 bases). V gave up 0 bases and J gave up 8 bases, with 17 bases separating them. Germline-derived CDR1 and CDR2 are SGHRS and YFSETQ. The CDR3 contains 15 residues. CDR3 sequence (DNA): TGCGCCAGCAGCTTGGACAGGGCAGACGTATGGGGCTACACCTTC. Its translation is CASSLDRADVWGYTF.

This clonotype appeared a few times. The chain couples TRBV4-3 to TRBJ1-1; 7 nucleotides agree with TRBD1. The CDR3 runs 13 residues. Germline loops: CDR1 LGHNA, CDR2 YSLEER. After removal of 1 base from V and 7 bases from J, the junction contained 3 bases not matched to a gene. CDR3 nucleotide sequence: TGCGCCAGCAGCCAAGCCCAGGGGGTTGAAGCTTTCTTT. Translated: CASSQAQGVEAFF.

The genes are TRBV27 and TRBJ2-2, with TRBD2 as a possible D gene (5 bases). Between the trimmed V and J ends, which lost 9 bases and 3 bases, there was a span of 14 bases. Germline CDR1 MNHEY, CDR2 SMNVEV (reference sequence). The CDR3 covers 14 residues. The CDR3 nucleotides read TGTGCCAGTACCTACGGGATCTACACCGGGGAGCTGTTTTTT. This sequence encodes CASTYGIYTGELFF.

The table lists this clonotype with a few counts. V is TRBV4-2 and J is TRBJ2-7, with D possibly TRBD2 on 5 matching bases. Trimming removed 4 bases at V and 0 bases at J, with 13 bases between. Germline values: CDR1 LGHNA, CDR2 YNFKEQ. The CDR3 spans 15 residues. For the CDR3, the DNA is TGTGCCAGCAGCCCCCGGGCGGGCACCTCCTACGAGCAGTACTTC. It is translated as CASSPRAGTSYEQYF.

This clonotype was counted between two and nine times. In nucleotides, the CDR3 is TGTGCCAGCACCGGGACAGAGAGCTACGAGCAGTACTTC. Protein product: CASTGTESYEQYF. The chain employs TRBV12-3 or TRBV12-4 and TRBJ2-7, with 7 positions matching TRBD1. V lost 7 bases, J lost 3 bases, and 6 bases stayed unmatched. This CDR3 region has 13 residues.

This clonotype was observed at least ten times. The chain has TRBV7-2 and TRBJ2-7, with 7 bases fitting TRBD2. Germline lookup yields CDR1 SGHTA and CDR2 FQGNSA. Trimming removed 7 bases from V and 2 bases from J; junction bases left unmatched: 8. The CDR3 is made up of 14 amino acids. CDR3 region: CASNTAGTTYEQYF. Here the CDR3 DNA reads TGTGCCAGCAACACAGCGGGGACTACCTACGAGCAGTACTTC. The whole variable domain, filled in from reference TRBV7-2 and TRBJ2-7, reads GAGVSQSPSNKVTEKGKDVELRCDPISGHTALYWYRQSLGQGLEFLIYFQGNSAPDKSGLPSDRFSAERTGGSVSTLTIQRTQQEDSAVYLCASNTAGTTYEQYFGPGTRLTVT.

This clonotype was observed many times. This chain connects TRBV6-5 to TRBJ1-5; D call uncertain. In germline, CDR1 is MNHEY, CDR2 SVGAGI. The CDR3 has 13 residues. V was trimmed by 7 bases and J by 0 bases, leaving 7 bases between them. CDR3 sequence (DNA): TGTGCCAGCATCATTGGTAGCAATCAGCCCCAGCATTTT. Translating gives CASIIGSNQPQHF.

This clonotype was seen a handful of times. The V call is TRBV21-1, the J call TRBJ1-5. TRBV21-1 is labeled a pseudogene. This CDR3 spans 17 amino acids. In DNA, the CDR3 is TGTGCCAGCAGCAACGCGGGTCGGCCGAGGAGCAATCAGCCCCAGCATTTT. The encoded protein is CASSNAGRPRSNQPQHF.

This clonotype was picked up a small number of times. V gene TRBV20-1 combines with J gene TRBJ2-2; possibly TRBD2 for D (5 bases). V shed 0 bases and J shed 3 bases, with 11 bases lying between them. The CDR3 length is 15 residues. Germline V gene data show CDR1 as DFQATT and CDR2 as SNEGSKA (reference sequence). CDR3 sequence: CSARDLGMHTGELFF. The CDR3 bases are TGCAGTGCTAGAGACCTCGGGATGCACACCGGGGAGCTGTTTTTT.

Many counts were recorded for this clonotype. CDR3 amino acids: CASSYGEREPYNEQFF. In DNA form, the CDR3 reads TGTGCCAGCAGTTACGGAGAGCGGGAGCCCTACAATGAGCAGTTCTTC. The chain employs TRBV6-5 and TRBJ2-1, with 8 bases lining up with TRBD2. CDR3 length: 16 amino acids. Losses at the gene ends were 2 bases for V and 2 bases for J; bases not matched to a gene: 5. Germline CDR1 MNHEY, CDR2 SVGAGI.

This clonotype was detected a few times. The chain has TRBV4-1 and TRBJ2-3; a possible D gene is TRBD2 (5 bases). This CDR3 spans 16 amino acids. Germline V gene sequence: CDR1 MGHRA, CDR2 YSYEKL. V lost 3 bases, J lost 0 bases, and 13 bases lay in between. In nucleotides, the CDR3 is TGCGCCAGCAGCCATCTAGCCCTCACTAGCACAGATACGCAGTATTTT. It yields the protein CASSHLALTSTDTQYF.

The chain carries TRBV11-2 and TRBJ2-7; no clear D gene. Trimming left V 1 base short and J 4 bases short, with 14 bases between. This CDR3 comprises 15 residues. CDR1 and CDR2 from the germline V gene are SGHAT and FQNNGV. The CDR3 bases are TGTGCCAGCAGCTTAGCTCCAGGTTTTTTGTACGAGCAGTACTTC. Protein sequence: CASSLAPGFLYEQYF.